What follows is one T cell receptor beta chain and its context. Its cognate antigen has yet to be identified. No base quality values were provided; no much bigger clone lies one nucleotide off. The sample comes from a study of shared clonotypes between healthy human individuals (dated by TCRdb to 2019 to 2021). Study-level background: The cohort comprised a couple of women and three men aged 18 to 49 years. For each donor, CD4 naive and CD4 memory were each run on three plates, CD8 naive on two plates, and CD8 memory on one plate. The study deeply sequenced blood TCR repertoires of about 5 healthy adults to estimate repertoire size and the extent of clonotype sharing between individuals. Different laboratories and diverse techniques were used to prepare libraries and sequence TCR repertoires, to increase sequencing depth and limit assay-specific biases. Leukapheresis yielded between about 0.94 and 10 billion PBMCs per donor. On the study overall, not on this receptor specifically: Compared with non-shared clonotypes, the clonotypes found in all four sorted-subset donors had higher generation probabilities. Estimated clonotype richness was generally larger for naive than for memory subsets. Sampling was restricted to blood, and TCR repertoires in tissues likely differ from the TCR repertoires found in blood. The small number of donors limited the genetic and exposure-history diversity represented. Even with the large sequencing depth, rarefaction of the sorted-subset datasets indicated that sequencing was incomplete. Pairwise subsampling indicated that sequencing depth was expected to affect the degree of clonotype sharing among donors. Roughly 5% of naive CD4, 3.5% of naive CD8, 2% to 2.5% of memory CD4, and 0.4% of memory CD8 clonotypes were shared across several donors.

Donors were healthy HIV-negative adults with no recently reported acute infections or vaccinations. Every donor was a Caucasian adult residing in Nashville, Tennessee, USA. CD4+ T cells were enriched through magnetic negative selection, after which naive cells were positively selected on CD45RA and the remaining negative fraction served as the memory subset. After blood collection by leukapheresis, PBMCs were isolated using Ficoll-Histopaque density gradient centrifugation and then cryopreserved in the vapor phase of liquid nitrogen. Analytical flow cytometry was used to check the purity and quantity of every magnetically sorted T cell population. Genomic DNA was isolated from every sorted fraction and measured by UV absorbance on a Nanodrop 2000c. Using the deep immunoSEQ assay, TCR CDR3 regions were amplified from genomic DNA by multiplex PCR. Extracted genomic DNA from each cell subset was spread evenly across all wells of several immunoSEQ 96-well plates, with each plate serving as a replicate. For sorted subsets, approximately 210 ng genomic DNA, equal to 30,000 or so T cell genomes, was loaded into each replicate PCR. Purified libraries were quantified with a Qubit 3.0 fluorometer, sized on a Bioanalyzer 2100, and re-quantified with the KAPA Library Quantification kit. Every immunoSEQ 96-well plate was sequenced on a separate single-read 150-cycle Illumina NextSeq 550 flow cell. Per the authors' processing: Because only junctional sequences without quality scores were contained in the immunoSEQ output, filtering matching that applied to full-length reads could not be performed. To assign V/J genes and CDR3, sequences were annotated against IMGT germline references using PyIR, a Python wrapper for IgBLAST v1.9. Reads with weak V/J assignments (E-value above 1e-6), missing CDR3, stop codons, out-of-frame junctions, or ambiguous translated residues were removed. V3J clonotypes were defined as sequences sharing the same inferred V gene, J gene, and CDR3 amino acid sequence. The percentage overlap between two repertoires was calculated by dividing the number of shared unique clonotypes by the size of the smaller repertoire. Three approaches were used to assess repertoire richness: RTK rarefaction, the Chao1 estimator, and Recon v2.1 estimates of unobserved clonotypes. OLGA was used to compute generation probabilities for all TCRbeta clonotypes that the gDNA method yielded from a handful of donors. What TCRdb holds here is the immuneACCESS table cut down to in-frame rearrangements. Part of the clones is not present; checked against another copy, under half of the missing clones reflect an unresolved V gene, and the others are unexplained. Clonal size and the V and J genes are those of that table, whereas D and trimming came from the DNA. Counted in this sample were 800,000 to 1,200,000 clones; 70% to 80% of them appeared once. 0.5% to 0.6% of the sample is held by the ten biggest clonotypes.

Inclusive of the bounding cysteine and phenylalanine, the CDR3 is 13 residues long. Just CDR3 DNA is preserved here, 39 bases in frame from base 1. The germline V gene provides CDR1 SNHLY and CDR2 FYNNEI. The junction carries 9 bases between V and J, which are trimmed by 8 bases and 4 bases respectively. The V and J genes are TRBV2 and TRBJ2-6; the D gene is unclear. This receptor was identified in a man younger than 30 in good health. Some clones in this sample may be carry-over from other donors' samples. Sequenced material: memory CD4+ T cells from PBMCs. What the cell subset or site label conveys for this sample: CD45RA-negative fraction. The CDR3 reads CASRQEGANVLTF. The nucleotide sequence is TGTGCCAGCCGGCAGGAGGGGGCCAACGTCCTGACTTTC.